This TCR beta chain was identified during a study of identical twins. Donors uniformly comprised healthy Caucasians. This clonotype was recorded at least ten times. What it binds is not known. Broader study findings: Twin-shared out-of-frame alpha sequences were enriched for low generation probability. Invariant cells of the MAIT and iNKT types might have partly distorted the zero-insertion analyses. Researchers reported weaker excess twin sharing in beta out-of-frame sequences.

Germline CDR1 LNHNV, CDR2 YYDKDF (reference sequence). There are 14 residues in the CDR3. The V end was cut by 1 base, the J end by 3 bases, with 10 bases between. TCRdb redid the calling of the 5' RACE reads with MiXCR, one entry per CDR3 protein. Of about 340,000 distinct CDR3 sequences detected, around an eighth appear once; the ten largest clones hold around 7.8%. The same data also went into a second study, on yellow fever vaccine responses in identical twins.

The chain has TRBV15 and TRBJ2-7; D unclear. Sequencing was performed on CD8+ T cells sorted from blood. The receptor's source is a woman aged 18-29 years in good health. CDR3: CATSRVPFIYEQYV. The CDR3 DNA reads as TGTGCCACCAGCAGAGTTCCCTTCATCTACGAGCAGTACGTC.